The source of this T cell receptor beta chain is a study of T-cell reconstitution after alpha-beta-depleted transplantation in children (TCRdb year 2016). A note on the overall study: Using TCR repertoire profiling, the study quantitatively followed how T-cell immune reconstitution unfolded in children after TCRalphabeta/CD19-depleted allogeneic hematopoietic cell transplantation.

The CDR3 covers 15 residues, taking in both the cysteine and the phenylalanine. The CDR3 DNA has 45 bases and is translated from base 1. Looking up the germline V gene yields CDR1 SGHRS and CDR2 YFSETQ. V is cut by 0 bases and J by 8 bases, and the space between the germline ends is 14 bases. Library creation used PCR. Sequencer: Illumina HiSeq 2500. TCR library preparation used molecular barcoding, with unique molecular identifiers applied to normalize quantification of the TCRbeta repertoire. TCRdb reprocessed the public reads (quality trimming at Q25 with fastp, clone calling with MiXCR) and kept in-frame beta chains. Duplicate CDR3 protein sequences are folded into a single record with the most common DNA and genes. The sample profile shows a few hundred thousand distinct CDR3 sequences; around 10% of them were found once. More than 2% of the sample rests with the top ten. This clonotype has a handful of counts. Its antigen is still unknown. No base quality values were provided; no much bigger clone lies one nucleotide off.

The sequence came from a human donor who donated a stem cell graft to a child with acute lymphoblastic leukemia. The rearrangement combines TRBV5-1 with TRBJ1-4, with a tentative D gene TRBD1 over 5 matching bases. Sample: PBMCs from the stem cell graft donor, taken from the stem cell graft. CDR3 loop: CASSLEGTLGEKLFF. At the DNA level, the sequence is TGCGCCAGCAGCTTGGAAGGGACCCTGGGAGAAAAACTGTTTTTT. Supplemented by the reference TRBV5-1 and TRBJ1-4 proteins around the CDR3, the complete variable domain is KAGVTQTPRYLIKTRGQQVTLSCSPISGHRSVSWYQQTPGQGLQFLFEYFSETQRNKGNFPGRFSGRQFSNSRSEMNVSTLELGDSALYLCASSLEGTLGEKLFFGSGTQLSVL.